The clone carrying this T cell receptor beta chain has only a few counts. The antigen is not known. Trimming took off 2 bases at V and 5 bases at J, with 12 bases between the two ends. CDR1 and CDR2 from the germline V gene are SQVTM and ANQGSEA. The CDR3 sequence is 13 residues long. Reverse transcribing all isolated RNA meant expressed TCRB transcripts were sequenced. Only in-frame clones appear in the TCRdb table, and some are missing; sequencing was by immunoSEQ multiplex PCR. The repertoire has hundreds of thousands of clones, 10% to 15% of them found once; the top ten carry about 0.02%. These data come from a study of beta chain features in type 1 diabetes. Findings and caveats of the study: All four CD4+ subsets of Type 1 diabetes patients contained TCRB CDR3s that were moderately but significantly shorter.

The TCR comes from a man in his late teens or twenties with type 1 diabetes. The sequenced sample consisted of naive CD4+ T cells from blood. V gene TRBV29-1 combines with J gene TRBJ1-2, with no clear D. The CDR3 DNA reads TGCAGCGTTGAACGGGCGGAACGTTATGGCTACACCTTC. Amino acids: CSVERAERYGYTF.